The rows below give T cell receptor beta chains drawn from one sample of a study of a mutant IDH1 vaccine in newly diagnosed glioma. These TCRs' antigens remain unknown. TCRdb keeps only in-frame clones here, not all; method: immunoSEQ multiplex PCR. Here the sample spans nearly 35,000 clones, approximately 83% being singletons. The sample consisted of PBMCs, taken from a glioma patient whose treatment included an IDH1 peptide vaccine. These receptors originate from a man aged 25 to 40 with glioma. Each CDR3 is given with its conserved first and last residue. A D gene is named only where the DNA matches it firmly. Some rows have no size entry. The others give once, few or many, or a class for an expanded clone.

v_call	j_call	clone_size	d_call	cdr3_aa	cdr3_nt
TRBV2	TRBJ2-7	once	TRBD1	CASREPLEDRGYEQYF	TGTGCCAGCAGGGAACCTCTGGAGGACAGGGGCTACGAGCAGTACTTC
TRBV4-2	TRBJ1-2	-	-	CASSQEGNYGYTF	TGTGCCAGCAGCCAAGAGGGCAACTATGGCTACACCTTC
TRBV19	TRBJ2-5	once	-	CASSTSVGGMETQYF	TGTGCCAGTAGCACCTCAGTTGGGGGCATGGAGACCCAGTACTTC
TRBV5-1	TRBJ2-7	-	-	CASSSSYEQYF	TGCGCCAGCAGCTCCTCCTACGAGCAGTACTTC
TRBV5-1	TRBJ1-2	-	-	CASSRSEGQYTF	TGCGCCAGCAGCCGCTCCGAAGGTCAGTACACCTTC
TRBV7-6	TRBJ1-6	-	-	CASSLAGPPLHF	TGTGCCAGCAGCTTAGCGGGGCCACCCCTCCACTTT
TRBV30	TRBJ2-5	-	-	CAWKVLGGRWIQTQYF	TGTGCCTGGAAGGTACTCGGAGGGAGGTGGATACAGACCCAGTACTTC
TRBV6-1	TRBJ1-1	-	-	CASTDRLRNSEERIEAFF	TGTGCCAGCACTGACAGACTTCGAAATTCGGAAGAAAGGATTGAAGCTTTCTTT
TRBV9	TRBJ2-2	once	-	CASSVSGVAGELFF	TGTGCCAGCAGCGTATCCGGAGTGGCCGGGGAGCTGTTTTTT
TRBV30	TRBJ2-5	-	TRBD2	CAWSVLAQETQYF	TGTGCCTGGAGTGTACTAGCGCAAGAGACCCAGTACTTC
TRBV21-1	TRBJ2-7	medium-sized	-	CASSKQGLGEQYF	TGTGCCAGTTCAAAACAGGGTCTAGGCGAGCAGTACTTC
TRBV19	TRBJ1-5	-	-	CASSIDPWGDQPQHF	TGTGCCAGTAGTATAGATCCTTGGGGCGATCAGCCCCAGCATTTT
TRBV30	TRBJ1-6	-	-	CAWSVPPTPLHF	TGTGCCTGGAGTGTACCCCCCACACCCCTCCACTTT
TRBV5-1	TRBJ1-1	-	-	CASSFGGAGDTEAFF	TGCGCCAGCAGCTTTGGAGGGGCCGGGGACACTGAAGCTTTCTTT
TRBV7-9	TRBJ1-1	-	TRBD1	CASSGAGGEAFF	TGTGCCAGCAGCGGAGCAGGGGGGGAAGCTTTCTTT
TRBV5-1	TRBJ2-7	-	-	CASSLQGGAYEQYF	TGCGCCAGCAGCCTTCAGGGGGGGGCCTACGAGCAGTACTTC
TRBV7-9	TRBJ2-7	-	-	CASSPTRLYEQYF	TGTGCCAGCAGCCCGACTAGACTCTACGAGCAGTACTTC
TRBV11-2	TRBJ2-7	-	TRBD1	CASSLRGTGGDEQYF	TGTGCCAGCAGCTTACGCGGGACAGGGGGCGACGAGCAGTACTTC
TRBV2	TRBJ2-3	-	-	CASSGIPGGDTDTQYF	TGTGCCAGCAGTGGAATCCCCGGTGGGGACACAGATACGCAGTATTTT
TRBV29-1	TRBJ2-7	-	-	CSVEGAGGEQYF	TGCAGCGTTGAGGGAGCCGGGGGAGAGCAGTACTTC
TRBV4-1	TRBJ1-4	-	-	CASNRLHRQGWEKLFF	TGCGCCAGCAATCGTCTTCACCGGCAGGGGTGGGAAAAACTGTTTTTT
TRBV19	TRBJ1-4	-	TRBD1	CASNRRGLEKLFF	TGTGCCAGTAATAGAAGGGGGCTGGAAAAACTGTTTTTT
TRBV4-2	TRBJ2-1	-	TRBD1	CASSQDRRTGDPHEQFF	TGTGCCAGCAGCCAAGATAGGCGGACAGGGGACCCCCATGAGCAGTTCTTC
TRBV6-1	TRBJ2-7	-	TRBD2	CASVRGGDLEEQYF	TGTGCCAGCGTTAGGGGAGGGGACCTTGAAGAGCAGTACTTC
TRBV2	TRBJ2-7	-	-	CASSQSFGGEYEQYF	TGTGCCAGCAGCCAATCGTTTGGGGGCGAGTACGAGCAGTACTTC
TRBV2	TRBJ1-4	-	-	CASSAQMSEKLFF	TGTGCCAGCAGTGCCCAGATGAGCGAAAAACTGTTTTTT
TRBV5-1	TRBJ1-3	few	-	CASSRDSRGGNTIYF	TGCGCCAGCAGCAGAGACAGTAGGGGTGGGAACACCATATATTTT
TRBV9	TRBJ2-5	-	-	CASSEQGFQETQYF	TGTGCCAGCAGCGAACAGGGTTTTCAGGAGACCCAGTACTTC
TRBV30	TRBJ2-7	-	-	CAWTNPRGQPRGEQYF	TGTGCCTGGACTAACCCCCGGGGACAGCCGCGGGGCGAGCAGTACTTC
TRBV2	TRBJ2-7	-	TRBD1	CASRGRGRYEQYF	TGTGCCAGCAGGGGAAGGGGGCGTTACGAGCAGTACTTC
TRBV11-2	TRBJ1-3	-	-	CASSWGATGNTIYF	TGTGCCAGCAGCTGGGGAGCGACTGGAAACACCATATATTTT
TRBV9	TRBJ1-1	few	-	CASSVGPEAFF	TGTGCCAGCAGCGTAGGGCCTGAAGCTTTCTTT
TRBV27	TRBJ2-5	-	TRBD2	CASSFSGAGGGTQYF	TGTGCCAGCAGTTTCTCCGGAGCGGGGGGAGGGACCCAGTACTTC
TRBV28	TRBJ1-6	few	TRBD1	CASSPPRTGHSPLHF	TGTGCCAGCAGTCCCCCGAGGACAGGGCATTCACCCCTCCACTTT
TRBV19	TRBJ1-1	once	TRBD1	CASSDRDRVLNTEAFF	TGTGCCAGTAGTGACCGGGACAGGGTCCTTAACACTGAAGCTTTCTTT
TRBV9	TRBJ2-2	-	TRBD2	CASSVREGGTGELFF	TGTGCCAGCAGCGTACGGGAGGGGGGAACCGGGGAGCTGTTTTTT
TRBV7-9	TRBJ1-5	-	TRBD1	CASSPTGTLQPQHF	TGTGCCAGCAGCCCGACAGGGACGCTTCAGCCCCAGCATTTT
TRBV2	TRBJ1-5	few	-	CASSEDSQPQHF	TGTGCCAGCAGTGAAGATAGCCAGCCCCAGCATTTT
TRBV6-1	TRBJ1-4	-	-	CASRLVSNLDEKLFF	TGTGCCAGCAGACTCGTTTCTAACCTGGATGAAAAACTGTTTTTT
TRBV11-2	TRBJ2-2	-	TRBD2	CASSYGTSGTGELFF	TGTGCCAGCAGCTATGGGACTAGCGGTACCGGGGAGCTGTTTTTT
TRBV9	TRBJ2-2	-	-	CASSVGQWGAGELFF	TGTGCCAGCAGCGTAGGACAGTGGGGTGCCGGGGAGCTGTTTTTT
TRBV30	TRBJ2-1	-	-	CAWTPNYNEQFF	TGTGCCTGGACCCCCAACTACAATGAGCAGTTCTTC
TRBV6-6	TRBJ2-4	-	-	CASSQTRNIQYF	TGTGCCAGCAGTCAGACCAGAAACATTCAGTACTTC
TRBV29-1	TRBJ2-5	-	-	CSVARQGQGTQYF	TGCAGCGTTGCTCGGCAGGGGCAGGGGACCCAGTACTTC
TRBV30	TRBJ1-1	-	-	CAWSVKLETEAFF	TGTGCCTGGAGTGTAAAACTGGAGACTGAAGCTTTCTTT
TRBV30	TRBJ1-4	-	-	CAWSTGGSNEKLFF	TGTGCCTGGAGTACCGGCGGGTCTAATGAAAAACTGTTTTTT
TRBV5-1	TRBJ1-1	-	-	CASSLGSGAEAFF	TGCGCCAGCAGCTTGGGGTCAGGGGCTGAAGCTTTCTTT
TRBV29-1	TRBJ2-1	-	TRBD1	CSVAWGQGEAYNEQFF	TGCAGCGTTGCATGGGGACAGGGTGAGGCCTACAATGAGCAGTTCTTC
TRBV5-1	TRBJ2-5	-	-	CASSLGPGARGQETQYF	TGCGCCAGCAGCTTGGGGCCGGGGGCTCGGGGGCAAGAGACCCAGTACTTC
TRBV29-1	TRBJ1-1	once	-	CSVRGTGTEAFF	TGCAGCGTCCGGGGCACTGGCACTGAAGCTTTCTTT
TRBV7-9	TRBJ1-2	-	TRBD1	CASSFADRGPGYTF	TGTGCCAGCAGCTTTGCGGACAGGGGGCCTGGCTACACCTTC
TRBV4-1	TRBJ1-5	-	TRBD1	CASSQQTGGRSNQPQHF	TGCGCCAGCAGCCAACAGACAGGGGGCCGGAGCAATCAGCCCCAGCATTTT
TRBV6-5	TRBJ2-6	-	-	CASSPGTGANVLTF	TGTGCCAGCAGCCCTGGGACTGGGGCCAACGTCCTGACTTTC